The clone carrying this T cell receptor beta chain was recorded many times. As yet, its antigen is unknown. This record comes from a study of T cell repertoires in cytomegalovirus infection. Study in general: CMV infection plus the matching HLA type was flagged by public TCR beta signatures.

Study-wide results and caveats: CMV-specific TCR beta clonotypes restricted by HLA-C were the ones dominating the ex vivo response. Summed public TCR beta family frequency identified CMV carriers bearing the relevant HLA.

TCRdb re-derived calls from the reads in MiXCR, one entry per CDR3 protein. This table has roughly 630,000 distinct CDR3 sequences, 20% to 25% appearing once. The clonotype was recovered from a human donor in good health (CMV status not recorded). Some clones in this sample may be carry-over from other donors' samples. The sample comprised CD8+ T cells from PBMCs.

CDR3 nucleotides: TGTGCCAGCAGCTCCCCCCTTGGGCCAAGCACAGATACGCAGTATTTT. Translated: CASSSPLGPSTDTQYF. The chain employs TRBV7-6 and TRBJ2-3, with D unresolved. The germline V gene has CDR1 SGHVS and CDR2 FNYEAQ. The CDR3 consists of 16 residues. Trimming took off 4 bases at V and 0 bases at J, with 14 bases between the two ends. The complete variable domain, with remaining parts taken from reference TRBV7-6 and TRBJ2-3, reads GAGVSQSPRYKVTKRGQDVALRCDPISGHVSLYWYRQALGQGPEFLTYFNYEAQQDKSGLPNDRFSAERPEGSISTLTIQRTEQRDSAMYRCASSSPLGPSTDTQYFGPGTRLTVL.